The 18 T cell receptor beta chains given below trace back to one sample, sequenced in a study of beta chain features in type 1 diabetes. Expressed TCRB transcripts got sequenced, as all isolated RNA was reverse transcribed. Measured with immunoSEQ multiplex PCR; TCRdb has only the in-frame clones, and not every one. The sample gives about 400,000 clones, over 9.5% of which show up once; about 0.018% is in the top ten. Sequencing was carried out using naive CD4+ T cells from blood. All receptors derive from a man between 18 and 29 years old in good health.

This clone was seen a single time. J is TRBJ1-1 and V is TRBV7-3; TRBD1 is a possible D gene (6 bases). The CDR3 covers 14 residues. Germline values: CDR1 SGHTA, CDR2 FQGTGA. V lost 5 bases and J 3 bases, leaving 13 bases between the germline ends. DNA of the CDR3: TGTGCCAGCAGCCCCGGGACAAGTCACACTGAAGCTTTCTTT. This encodes CASSPGTSHTEAFF.

V gene TRBV5-1 combines with J gene TRBJ2-5; perhaps TRBD2 as D (7 bases). Germline V gives CDR1 SGHRS, CDR2 YFSETQ. The CDR3 contains 15 residues. Trimming took off 0 bases at V and 1 base at J, with 10 bases between the two ends. The CDR3 reads CASSLAAGAQETQYF. The CDR3 DNA follows: TGCGCCAGCAGCTTGGCGGCGGGGGCCCAAGAGACCCAGTACTTC.

Only a few counts were recorded for this clone. V is TRBV5-6 and J is TRBJ1-2, with TRBD1 identical over 7 bases. The CDR3 length is 13 residues. Germline values: CDR1 SGHDT, CDR2 YYEEEE. The trim removed 3 bases at V and 4 bases at J, leaving 3 bases unmatched. The CDR3 DNA sequence: TGTGCCAGCAGCTCGGACAGGCCCTATGGCTACACCTTC. Translating gives CASSSDRPYGYTF.

This clone was seen more than once but under ten times. The chain couples TRBV28 to TRBJ2-7, with D possibly matching TRBD2 (6 bases). Germline V gene lookup returns CDR1 MDHEN and CDR2 SYDVKM. V dropped 7 bases and J dropped 7 bases, with 17 bases sitting between them. The CDR3 is 13 amino acids. CDR3 coding DNA: TGTGCCAGCATTGGGGGAGGCCTACGAGAGCAGTACTTC. Translated, it gives CASIGGGLREQYF.

This rearrangement joins TRBV19 to TRBJ2-1, with D possibly being TRBD2 (7 bases). With 5 bases removed from V and 3 bases from J, the gap between germline ends came to 23 bases. Germline CDR1 and CDR2: LNHDA and SQIVND (reference sequence). There are 18 residues in the CDR3. The CDR3 DNA sequence: TGTGCCAGTAGTTTCGGCGGTGGCGGGGGCCCGAACTACAATGAGCAGTTCTTC. Translated: CASSFGGGGGPNYNEQFF. Together with reference TRBV19 and TRBJ2-1, the CDR3 gives the full variable domain: DGGITQSPKYLFRKEGQNVTLSCEQNLNHDAMYWYRQDPGQGLRLIYYSQIVNDFQKGDIAEGYSVSREKKESFPLTVTSAQKNPTAFYLCASSFGGGGGPNYNEQFFGPGTRLTVL.

The chain recombines TRBV2 with TRBJ2-1, with 7 bases fitting TRBD1. Germline V gene lookup returns CDR1 SNHLY and CDR2 FYNNEI. V lost 7 bases, J lost 12 bases, and 9 bases stayed unmatched. The CDR3 has 12 residues. In nucleotides, the CDR3 is TGTGCCAGCAAATTAGGGGGCTCCCGGCAGTTCTTC. Its protein is CASKLGGSRQFF.

This clone was counted only a few times. This rearrangement joins TRBV5-6 to TRBJ2-3, with D possibly matching TRBD2 (6 bases). Trimming pared 0 bases from V and 1 base from J, leaving 9 bases between. The CDR3 has 15 residues. Germline V gene sequence: CDR1 SGHDT, CDR2 YYEEEE. CDR3 DNA sequence: TGTGCCAGCAGCTTGGTGGGAGGTGGCACAGATACGCAGTATTTT. Its translation is CASSLVGGGTDTQYF.

The chain has TRBV18 and TRBJ2-7; 8 bases are shared with TRBD2. CDR1 KGHSH and CDR2 LQKENI come from the germline V gene. The CDR3 has 15 residues. The trim removed 3 bases at V and 3 bases at J, leaving 7 bases unmatched. This CDR3 reads CASSPRLALNYEQYF. Written as DNA, the CDR3 is TGTGCCAGCTCACCTAGACTAGCGTTGAACTACGAGCAGTACTTC.

The chain uses TRBV9 and TRBJ2-7, with 16 bases matching TRBD2. The germline CDR1 and CDR2 sequences are SGDLS and YYNGEE. CDR3 length equals 16 residues. Unmatched junction bases numbered 7, after V lost 4 bases and J lost 6 bases. This CDR3 is CASSLGTSGGAVEQYF. As DNA, the CDR3 is TGTGCCAGCAGCCTAGGGACTAGCGGGGGGGCAGTCGAGCAGTACTTC.

This chain uses TRBV18 with TRBJ2-7; D is undetermined. Trimming shortened V by 3 bases and J by 2 bases, and 5 bases separated the two germline ends. CDR1 KGHSH and CDR2 LQKENI come from the germline V gene. This CDR3 region has 12 residues. Written as DNA, the CDR3 is TGTGCCAGCTCACCTCCAACCTACGAGCAGTACTTC. It specifies CASSPPTYEQYF.

This rearrangement joins TRBV10-3 to TRBJ2-7, with 7 bases identical to TRBD1. CDR3 length: 14 residues. Germline V gives CDR1 ENHRY, CDR2 SYGVKD. J lost 1 base, V lost 6 bases, and 6 bases had no gene match. The CDR3 sequence: CAIRGDSQSYEQYF. CDR3 nucleotide sequence: TGTGCCATCAGGGGGGACAGCCAATCCTACGAGCAGTACTTC.

The chain links TRBV6-5 to TRBJ1-6, with D unclear. CDR1 is MNHEY, CDR2 SVGAGI, per germline. Trimming took off 2 bases at V and 8 bases at J, with 13 bases between the two ends. CDR3 length: 15 residues. The CDR3 is CASSYRGVADSPLHF. Written as DNA, the CDR3 is TGTGCCAGCAGTTACCGCGGGGTGGCCGATTCACCCCTCCACTTT.

A few counts support this clone. The chain employs TRBV5-4 and TRBJ2-4; D remains ambiguous. V gave up 4 bases and J gave up 0 bases, with 14 bases separating them. CDR3 size: 16 residues. The germline gives CDR1 SGHNT, CDR2 YYREEE (reference sequence). The CDR3 sequence is CASSPDLRLAKNIQYF. The DNA of the CDR3 is TGTGCCAGCAGCCCCGATTTGCGGTTAGCCAAAAACATTCAGTACTTC.

The chain joins TRBV6-6 to TRBJ2-7; 8 bases match TRBD1. With V trimmed by 10 bases and J by 5 bases, 7 bases remained unmatched. This CDR3 has 12 residues. CDR1 and CDR2 (germline): MNHNY, SVGAGI (reference sequence). The CDR3 here is CATATGADEQYF. The DNA of the CDR3 is TGTGCCACCGCGACAGGGGCCGACGAGCAGTACTTC.

V is TRBV27 and J is TRBJ2-7, with D possibly TRBD1 on 5 matching bases. The V end lost 3 bases, the J end lost 3 bases, and 12 bases lay between the germline ends. Germline V gene lookup returns CDR1 MNHEY and CDR2 SMNVEV (reference sequence). The CDR3 has 14 amino acids. The CDR3 loop is CASSFSGQGYEQYF. The CDR3 DNA follows: TGTGCCAGCAGTTTCTCAGGGCAGGGCTACGAGCAGTACTTC.

This clone was detected a few times. This chain connects TRBV4-2 to TRBJ1-3; perhaps TRBD1 as D (6 bases). The CDR3 sequence is 15 residues long. Germline loops: CDR1 LGHNA, CDR2 YNFKEQ. V gave up 3 bases and J gave up 4 bases, with 13 bases separating them. For the CDR3, the DNA is TGTGCCAGCAGCCAGGCAGGGGACCCAGGAAACACCATATATTTT. The encoded protein is CASSQAGDPGNTIYF.

This clone was counted between two and nine times. The chain combines TRBV7-3 with TRBJ1-1; D ambiguous. The CDR3 consists of 14 residues. V was shortened by 3 bases and J by 1 base, with 9 bases between the two germline ends. CDR1 and CDR2 from the germline V gene are SGHTA and FQGTGA. The CDR3 sequence: CASSFSGQNTEAFF. The CDR3 DNA follows: TGTGCCAGCAGCTTCAGCGGGCAGAACACTGAAGCTTTCTTT. Looking up the rest from reference TRBV7-3 and TRBJ1-1 gives the full variable domain: GAGVSQTPSNKVTEKGKYVELRCDPISGHTALYWYRQSLGQGPEFLIYFQGTGAADDSGLPNDRFFAVRPEGSVSTLKIQRTERGDSAVYLCASSFSGQNTEAFFGQGTRLTVV.

This clone was found a few times. DNA for the CDR3: TGTGCCAGCAGCCCGGGACTAGCGGGGACCTACGAGCAGTACTTC. Amino acid sequence: CASSPGLAGTYEQYF. This sequence joins TRBV13 and TRBJ2-7; TRBD2 matches at 13 bases. The CDR3 contains 15 residues. Per the germline V gene, CDR1 is PRHDT and CDR2 is FYEKMQ (reference sequence). J was trimmed by 2 bases and V by 5 bases; bases with no gene match: 3.